The TCR beta chain described here comes from a study of cytomegalovirus exposure and HLA in healthy donors. The CDR3 has 13 amino acids. V lost 9 bases, J lost 4 bases, and 15 bases lay in between. The germline CDR1 and CDR2 sequences are KGHSH and LQKENI. The PCR contained 60 Vbeta and 13 Jbeta primers. Assay: immunoSEQ multiplex PCR; the TCRdb copy retains only in-frame clones and omits some. The sample carries 170,000 or so clones, around 82% recorded once. This clone was counted only a few times. The TCR was taken from a man in his 60s in good health and CMV-seronegative. The sequencing input was PBMCs. The chain links TRBV18 to TRBJ2-5, with a possible D match to TRBD1 (6 bases). DNA for the CDR3: TGTGCCAGTACCGACAGGCAGGGAGAGACCCAGTACTTC. Protein product: CASTDRQGETQYF.